The rows below give T cell receptor beta chains drawn from one sample of a study of prognosis after radiotherapy for stage I lung cancer. A single record per CDR3 protein comes from TCRdb applying MiXCR to the multiplex PCR reads. The table lists 30,000 to 40,000 distinct CDR3 sequences, approximately 25% of them singletons. The specimen was PBMCs, collected before or after stereotactic body radiation therapy (not recorded which). Every receptor here comes from a donor over 45 with non-small cell lung cancer. CDR3s include the opening cysteine and the closing phenylalanine or tryptophan. A D gene is named only where the DNA matches it firmly. Clone size is stated in some rows and not others, as once, few, many or a class when expanded.

TRBJ2-3,TRBV30,many,-,TGTGCCTGGAGGTATGGGGGGATAACAGATACGCAGTATTTT,CAWRYGGITDTQYF
TRBJ2-7,TRBV18,many,-,TGTGCCAGTGTCAAAGCTTATGGAGACGAGCAGTACTTC,CASVKAYGDEQYF
TRBJ2-3,TRBV7-6,many,TRBD2,TGTGCCAGCAGTTTTGGCGGGGGAGGGAATACGCAGTATTTT,CASSFGGGGNTQYF
TRBJ2-1,TRBV30,many,-,TGTGCCTGGGGTTCGAATAGTCACAATGAGCAGTTCTTC,CAWGSNSHNEQFF
TRBJ2-7,TRBV15,-,-,TGTGCAACCAGCTATACTAGAGGGTCTTCCTACGAGCAGTACTTC,CATSYTRGSSYEQYF
TRBJ1-1,TRBV7-2,many,-,TGTGCCAGCAGCTTTTCCGGGACCTGGACTGAAGCTTTCTTT,CASSFSGTWTEAFF
TRBJ1-1,TRBV10-2,many,TRBD1,TGCGCCACTGGGACAGGGGGTTTGACTGAAGCTTTCTTT,CATGTGGLTEAFF
TRBJ2-5,TRBV5-5,many,-,TGTGCCAGCATACTCATCCGGGGGATGAGTAGCCAAGAGACCCAGTACTTC,CASILIRGMSSQETQYF
TRBJ1-4,TRBV5-6,many,-,TGTGCCAGCAGCTCTACGGGCAGGGGAGTTGAAAAACTGTTTTTT,CASSSTGRGVEKLFF
TRBJ1-2,TRBV7-9,many,-,TGTGCCAGCAGCACACAGATGTCCTATGGCTACACCTTC,CASSTQMSYGYTF
TRBJ1-3,TRBV6-1,many,TRBD1,TGTGCCAGCAGTGATCGGGCAGGGGGCTGGCACACCATATATTTT,CASSDRAGGWHTIYF
TRBJ2-2,TRBV7-9,-,-,TGTGCCAGCAGCTTAATCACGGGGCAGCCGTTCGCGAACACCGGGGAGCTGTTTTTT,CASSLITGQPFANTGELFF
TRBJ1-2,TRBV28,many,-,TGTGCCAGCAGTTTATTGGTACAGCTCAACTATGGCTACACCTTC,CASSLLVQLNYGYTF
TRBJ2-7,TRBV12-3/TRBV12-4,many,TRBD1,TGTGCCAGCAGTTGGGACAGGGCCTCCGAGCAGTACTTC,CASSWDRASEQYF
TRBJ1-4,TRBV20-1,many,-,TGCAGTGCCACTATATCGGGACGGATAAATGAAAAACTGTTTTTT,CSATISGRINEKLFF
TRBJ2-1,TRBV7-9,many,TRBD2,TGTGCCAGCAGCTCGACTAGCGGTAACAATGAGCAGTTCTTC,CASSSTSGNNEQFF
TRBJ2-6,TRBV3-1,many,-,TGTGCCAGCAGCCATTCCGGGTCTGGGGCCAACGTCCTGACTTTC,CASSHSGSGANVLTF
TRBJ2-3,TRBV3-1,many,TRBD1,TGTGCCAGCAGTCTCGACAGGGTAGGCACAGATACGCAGTATTTT,CASSLDRVGTDTQYF
TRBJ2-7,TRBV20-1,many,-,TGCAGTGCTAGCGCCCCGGGACGGACCTACGAGCAGTACTTC,CSASAPGRTYEQYF
TRBJ1-6,TRBV7-9,many,TRBD1,TGTGCCAGCAGCTCGGGACAGGGCAGCTCACCCCTCCACTTT,CASSSGQGSSPLHF
TRBJ1-5,TRBV5-6,many,TRBD1,TGTGCCAGCAGTCTGAGGGGGCGGCGTAGCAATCAGCCCCAGCATTTT,CASSLRGRRSNQPQHF
TRBJ2-7,TRBV18,many,-,TGTGCCAGCTCACCACCGAGTAGCTGGTACGAGCAGTACTTC,CASSPPSSWYEQYF
TRBJ1-2,TRBV12-3/TRBV12-4,many,TRBD1,TGTGCCAGCAGCCTTGACAGGGCTGCCTATGGCTACACCTTC,CASSLDRAAYGYTF
TRBJ2-2,TRBV20-1,many,TRBD2,TGCAGTGCTTGGGGACTAGCGGATACCGGGGAGCTGTTTTTT,CSAWGLADTGELFF
TRBJ2-2,TRBV7-9,many,TRBD1,TGTGCCAGCACCCCGGGACAGGCGAACACCGGGGAGCTGTTTTTT,CASTPGQANTGELFF
TRBJ1-6,TRBV6-1,medium-sized,-,TGTGCCAGCAGTGAATGGGGAGGTGAGGGGATGAATTCACCCCTCCACTTT,CASSEWGGEGMNSPLHF
TRBJ2-7,TRBV19,many,-,TGTGCCAGTAGTCGGACAGTTACGACCCACGAGCAGTACTTC,CASSRTVTTHEQYF
TRBJ2-7,TRBV5-1,many,-,TGCGCCAGCTGGCGAGGGACGGGGACCTTCGGGGAGCAGTACTTC,CASWRGTGTFGEQYF
TRBJ1-5,TRBV27,many,TRBD1,TGTGCCAGCAGAAAAGGGAAGGGGGCGCCCCAGCATTTT,CASRKGKGAPQHF
TRBJ2-1,TRBV7-9,many,-,TGTGCCAGCAGCCTGGGCTTCATCGGGAATGAGCAGTTCTTC,CASSLGFIGNEQFF
TRBJ2-3,TRBV20-1,many,TRBD2,TGCAGTGCTAGAGCGGCGGGGGGGCTGGGAGATACGCAGTATTTT,CSARAAGGLGDTQYF
TRBJ2-7,TRBV5-4,few,-,TGTGCCAGCAGCTTGTCCCTTAACCGTGTAAGCTCCTACGAGCAGTACTTC,CASSLSLNRVSSYEQYF
TRBJ2-3,TRBV20-1,many,TRBD2,TGCAGTGCCTTAGCGGGAGGGATCCCCCCAGATACGCAGTATTTT,CSALAGGIPPDTQYF
TRBJ2-7,TRBV5-5,-,TRBD1,TGTGCCAGCAGCCGGACAGGGGGCTCCTACGAGCAGTACTTC,CASSRTGGSYEQYF
TRBJ1-4,TRBV5-4,many,-,TGTGCCAGCAGCTTGGGGGGGGCGAGGAATGAAAAACTGTTTTTT,CASSLGGARNEKLFF
TRBJ2-1,TRBV6-4,medium-sized,TRBD2,TGTGCCAGCAGTTTTGGGACTAGCGGGGTAAATGAGCAGTTCTTC,CASSFGTSGVNEQFF
TRBJ1-2,TRBV28,many,TRBD1,TGTGCCAGCAGTTGGACAGGGGTCGGCTACACCTTC,CASSWTGVGYTF
TRBJ1-5,TRBV6-5,many,-,TGTGCCAGCAGTTACGGGGGAAGCAATCAGCCCCAGCATTTT,CASSYGGSNQPQHF
TRBJ2-4,TRBV7-9,many,-,TGTGCCAGCAGCTTGACAGACAAAAACATTCAGTACTTC,CASSLTDKNIQYF
TRBJ2-4,TRBV5-4,many,-,TGTGCCAGCAGCTGGGGCGCCCTTTTGGGCAAAAACATTCAGTACTTC,CASSWGALLGKNIQYF
TRBJ2-5,TRBV27,-,-,TGTGCCAGCAGGCCATCGGATCGACGCCCAAAAGAGACCCAGTACTTC,CASRPSDRRPKETQYF
TRBJ1-5,TRBV18,many,-,TGTGCCAGCTCACCGACGAGAGATCAGCCCCAGCATTTT,CASSPTRDQPQHF
TRBJ1-1,TRBV28,many,-,TGTGCCAGCAGTTTATACTCCACAATGAACACTGAAGCTTTCTTT,CASSLYSTMNTEAFF
TRBJ1-5,TRBV19,-,-,TGTGCCAGTAGTACTAACCGGGAAAGGGGGTATTCGGACAAACAGCCCCAGCATTTT,CASSTNRERGYSDKQPQHF
TRBJ1-6,TRBV9,many,-,TGTGCCAGCAGCGCACAGGGACGGGTAAATTCACCCCTCCACTTT,CASSAQGRVNSPLHF
TRBJ2-1,TRBV12-3/TRBV12-4,many,TRBD2,TGTGCCAGTTCGACTAGCGGGAGCATTGAGCAGTTCTTC,CASSTSGSIEQFF
TRBJ2-7,TRBV29-1,many,TRBD1,TGCAGCGTCAGGACAGGGGGCTCCTACGAGCAGTACTTC,CSVRTGGSYEQYF
TRBJ2-7,TRBV28,once,-,TGTGCCAGCAGTTTTCCCGCGGCGAGAGAGCAGTACTTC,CASSFPAAREQYF
TRBJ1-3,TRBV6-9,many,-,TGTGCCAGCAGTTACGTTGGAGGGGGAGGCACCATATATTTT,CASSYVGGGGTIYF
TRBJ1-1,TRBV3-1,many,-,TGTGCCAGCAGCCAAAGGGGGGGAACTGAAGCTTTCTTT,CASSQRGGTEAFF